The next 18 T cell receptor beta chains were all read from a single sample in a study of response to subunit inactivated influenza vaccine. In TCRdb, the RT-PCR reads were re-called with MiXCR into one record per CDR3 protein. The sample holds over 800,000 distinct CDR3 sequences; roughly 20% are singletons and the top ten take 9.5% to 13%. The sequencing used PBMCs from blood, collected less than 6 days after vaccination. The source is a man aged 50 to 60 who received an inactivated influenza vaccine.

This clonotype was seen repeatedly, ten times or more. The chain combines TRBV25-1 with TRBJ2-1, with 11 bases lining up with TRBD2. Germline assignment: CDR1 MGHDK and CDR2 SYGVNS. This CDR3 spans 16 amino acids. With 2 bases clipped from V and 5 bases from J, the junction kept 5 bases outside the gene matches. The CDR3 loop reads CASSELAGGMNNEQFF. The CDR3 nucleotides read TGTGCCAGCAGTGAACTAGCGGGAGGCATGAACAATGAGCAGTTCTTC.

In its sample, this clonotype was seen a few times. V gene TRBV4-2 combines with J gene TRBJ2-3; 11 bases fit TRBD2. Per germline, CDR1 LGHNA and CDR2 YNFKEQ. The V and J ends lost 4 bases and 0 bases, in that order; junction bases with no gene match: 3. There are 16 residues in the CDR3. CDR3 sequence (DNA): TGTGCCAGCAGCCCGACTAGCGGGATAAGCACAGATACGCAGTATTTT. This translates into CASSPTSGISTDTQYF.

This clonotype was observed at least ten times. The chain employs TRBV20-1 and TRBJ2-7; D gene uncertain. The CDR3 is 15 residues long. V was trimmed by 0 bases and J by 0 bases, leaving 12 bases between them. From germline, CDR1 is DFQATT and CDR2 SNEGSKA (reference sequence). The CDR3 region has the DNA TGCAGTGCTAGAGATTTAGGCAGTCCCTCCTACGAGCAGTACTTC. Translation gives CSARDLGSPSYEQYF.

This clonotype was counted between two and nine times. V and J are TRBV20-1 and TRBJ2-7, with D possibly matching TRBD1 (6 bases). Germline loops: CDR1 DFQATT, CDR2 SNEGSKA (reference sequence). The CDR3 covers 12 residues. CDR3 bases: TGCAGCGCCGGGACACTCGGCTACGAGCAGTACTTC. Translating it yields CSAGTLGYEQYF.

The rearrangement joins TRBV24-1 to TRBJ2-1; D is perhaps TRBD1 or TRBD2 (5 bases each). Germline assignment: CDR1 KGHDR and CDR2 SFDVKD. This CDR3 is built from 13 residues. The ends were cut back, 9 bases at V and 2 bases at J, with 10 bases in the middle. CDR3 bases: TGTGCCACCGGGACGGGACCCTACAATGAGCAGTTCTTC. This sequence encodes CATGTGPYNEQFF.

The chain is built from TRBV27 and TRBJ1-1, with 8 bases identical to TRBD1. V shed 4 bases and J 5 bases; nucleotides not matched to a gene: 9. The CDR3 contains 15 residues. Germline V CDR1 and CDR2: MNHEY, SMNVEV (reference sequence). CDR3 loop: CASSWRTGTGTEAFF. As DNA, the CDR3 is TGTGCCAGCAGTTGGAGGACAGGGACAGGTACTGAAGCTTTCTTT.

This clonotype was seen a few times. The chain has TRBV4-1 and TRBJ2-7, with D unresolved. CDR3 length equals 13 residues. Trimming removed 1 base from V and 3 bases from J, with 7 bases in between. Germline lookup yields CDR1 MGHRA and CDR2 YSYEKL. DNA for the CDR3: TGCGCCAGCAGCCAAGTCCTCAACTACGAGCAGTACTTC. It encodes CASSQVLNYEQYF.

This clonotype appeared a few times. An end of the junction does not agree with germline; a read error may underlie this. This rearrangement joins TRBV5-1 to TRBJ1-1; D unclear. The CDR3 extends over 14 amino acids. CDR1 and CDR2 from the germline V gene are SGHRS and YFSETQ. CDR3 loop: CASRPFDISPRLAF. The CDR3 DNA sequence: TGCGCCAGCAGACCCTTCGACATATCTCCGCGTCTGGCCTTT. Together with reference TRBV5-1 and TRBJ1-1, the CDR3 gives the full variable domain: KAGVTQTPRYLIKTRGQQVTLSCSPISGHRSVSWYQQTPGQGLQFLFEYFSETQRNKGNFPGRFSGRQFSNSRSEMNVSTLELGDSALYLCASRPFDISPRLAFGQGTRLTVV.

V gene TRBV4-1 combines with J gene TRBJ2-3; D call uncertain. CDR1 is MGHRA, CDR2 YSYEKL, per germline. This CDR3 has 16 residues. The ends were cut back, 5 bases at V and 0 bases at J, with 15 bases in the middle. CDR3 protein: CASSSEAYYSTDTQYF. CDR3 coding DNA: TGCGCCAGCAGCTCGGAAGCGTATTACAGCACAGATACGCAGTATTTT.

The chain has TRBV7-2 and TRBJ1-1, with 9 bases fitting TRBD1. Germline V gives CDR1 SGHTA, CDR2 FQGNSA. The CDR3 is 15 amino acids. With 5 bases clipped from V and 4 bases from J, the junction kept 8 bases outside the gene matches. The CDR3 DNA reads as TGTGCCAGCAGCGCCCAACAGGGGGCGAGCACTGAAGCTTTCTTT. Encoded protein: CASSAQQGASTEAFF.

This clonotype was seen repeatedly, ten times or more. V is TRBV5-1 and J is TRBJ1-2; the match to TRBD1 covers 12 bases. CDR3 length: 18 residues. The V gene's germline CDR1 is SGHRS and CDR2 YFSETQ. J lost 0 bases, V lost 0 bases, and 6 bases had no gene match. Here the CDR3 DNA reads TGCGCCAGCAGCTTGGCCGGGACAGGGGGCACGGCTAACTATGGCTACACCTTC. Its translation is CASSLAGTGGTANYGYTF.

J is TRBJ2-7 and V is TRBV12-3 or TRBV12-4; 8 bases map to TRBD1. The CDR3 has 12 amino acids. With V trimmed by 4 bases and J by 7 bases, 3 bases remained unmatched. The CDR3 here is CASSWDRLEQYF. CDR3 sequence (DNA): TGTGCCAGCAGTTGGGACAGGTTGGAGCAGTACTTC.

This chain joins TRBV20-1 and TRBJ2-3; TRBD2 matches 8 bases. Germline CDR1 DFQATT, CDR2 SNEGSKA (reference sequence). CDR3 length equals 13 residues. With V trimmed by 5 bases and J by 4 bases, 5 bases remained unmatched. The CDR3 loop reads CSALSGVADTQYF. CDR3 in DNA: TGCAGTGCTCTTAGCGGGGTTGCAGATACGCAGTATTTT.

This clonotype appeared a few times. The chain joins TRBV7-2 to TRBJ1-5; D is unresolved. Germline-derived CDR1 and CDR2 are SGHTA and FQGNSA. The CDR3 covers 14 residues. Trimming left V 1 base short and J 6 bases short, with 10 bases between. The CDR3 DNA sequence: TGTGCCAGCAGCTTAGACCGTCCAGGTCAGCCCCAGCATTTT. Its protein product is CASSLDRPGQPQHF.

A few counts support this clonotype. The CDR3 nucleotides are TGTGCCAGCAGCTTAGAGGGACTACCCACCTACGAGCAGTACTTC. Protein sequence: CASSLEGLPTYEQYF. The V call is TRBV7-2, the J call TRBJ2-7, with 7 bases matching TRBD2. V lost 1 base, J lost 2 bases, and 5 bases stayed unmatched. CDR3 length: 15 residues. In germline, CDR1 is SGHTA, CDR2 FQGNSA.

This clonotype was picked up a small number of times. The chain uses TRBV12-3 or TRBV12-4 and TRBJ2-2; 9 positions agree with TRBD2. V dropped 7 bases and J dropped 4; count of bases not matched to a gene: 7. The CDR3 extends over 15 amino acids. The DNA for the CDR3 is TGTGCCAGCAAACCTAGGCGGGGGGGCACCGGGGAGCTGTTTTTT. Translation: CASKPRRGGTGELFF.

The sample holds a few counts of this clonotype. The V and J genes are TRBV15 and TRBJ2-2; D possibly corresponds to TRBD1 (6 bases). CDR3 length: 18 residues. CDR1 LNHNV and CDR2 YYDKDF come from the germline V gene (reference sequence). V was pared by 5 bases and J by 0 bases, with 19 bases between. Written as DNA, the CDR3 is TGTGCCACCAGCGGGCCTAACTTACAGGGAACGAACACCGGGGAGCTGTTTTTT. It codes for CATSGPNLQGTNTGELFF. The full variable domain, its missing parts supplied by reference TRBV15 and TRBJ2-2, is DAMVIQNPRYQVTQFGKPVTLSCSQTLNHNVMYWYQQKSSQAPKLLFHYYDKDFNNEADTPDNFQSRRPNTSFCFLDIRSPGLGDTAMYLCATSGPNLQGTNTGELFFGEGSRLTVL.

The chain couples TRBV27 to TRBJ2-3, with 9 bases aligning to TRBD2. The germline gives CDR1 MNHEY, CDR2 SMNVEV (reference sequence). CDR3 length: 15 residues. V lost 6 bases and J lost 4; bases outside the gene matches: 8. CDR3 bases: TGTGCCAGCAGGATTAGCGGGAGAGTGTCAGATACGCAGTATTTT. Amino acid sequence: CASRISGRVSDTQYF.